This T cell receptor (beta chain) was obtained from a study of brain metastases from non-small cell lung cancer. Study-level points and caveats: Expanded T-cell clones appeared in around 60% of brain metastases over primaries. Fewer infiltrating T cells were found in brain metastases than primaries.

Comment on this clone: The antigen remains unidentified.

Here immunoSEQ multiplex PCR was the method, and the copy in TCRdb shows in-frame clones only, minus some. The sample consists of roughly 4,000 clones, 86% of them appearing once. The CDR3 consists of 15 residues. Looked up from germline, CDR1 is SGHRS and CDR2 is YFSETQ. Deletions cut 0 bases from V and 7 bases from J, with 13 bases between. Sequenced material: primary lung tumor tissue. The sequence was obtained from a donor at least 40 years old with non-small cell lung cancer. The rearrangement joins TRBV5-1 to TRBJ2-2; TRBD2 is a possible D gene (6 bases). The CDR3 spells CASSLGGTSHGELFF. The CDR3 coding sequence is TGCGCCAGCAGCTTGGGTGGAACTAGCCACGGGGAGCTGTTTTTT. The variable domain in full, completed from reference TRBV5-1 and TRBJ2-2, reads KAGVTQTPRYLIKTRGQQVTLSCSPISGHRSVSWYQQTPGQGLQFLFEYFSETQRNKGNFPGRFSGRQFSNSRSEMNVSTLELGDSALYLCASSLGGTSHGELFFGEGSRLTVL.